These T cell receptor beta chains were read from a single sample in a study of blood T cell repertoires in COVID-19. Clones were sequenced by immunoSEQ multiplex PCR, and TCRdb holds only the in-frame ones, with some missing. The sample yields over 250,000 clones, 88% seen once. The source material was peripheral blood. Source of these receptors: a woman in her seventies with COVID-19, enrolled during active disease. Each CDR3 is given with its conserved first and last residue. The D gene is left open where the match is weak. Some rows mark clone size as missing; the rest say once, few, many or name a class of expanded clone.

cdr3_aa	cdr3_nt	clone_size	v_call	j_call	d_call
CASSAGLADSYEQYF	TGTGCCAGTAGTGCAGGACTAGCGGACTCCTACGAGCAGTACTTC	-	TRBV19	TRBJ2-7	TRBD2
CSASRDSNYNEQFF	TGCAGTGCTAGTCGGGACAGTAACTACAATGAGCAGTTCTTC	-	TRBV20-1	TRBJ2-1	TRBD1
CAWSVISGGSLSGNTIYF	TGTGCCTGGAGTGTAATTTCAGGGGGCTCCCTATCTGGAAACACCATATATTTT	-	TRBV30	TRBJ1-3	TRBD1
CASSLVWEGRSSYEQYF	TGTGCCAGCAGCTTAGTTTGGGAGGGGAGGAGTTCCTACGAGCAGTACTTC	-	TRBV7-9	TRBJ2-7	TRBD2
CASSQIPGSNTGELFF	TGTGCCAGTAGTCAGATTCCGGGATCCAACACCGGGGAGCTGTTTTTT	few	TRBV19	TRBJ2-2	-
CASSPSGAGASGTQYF	TGTGCCAGCAGCCCCTCGGGGGCGGGAGCTTCGGGGACCCAGTACTTC	-	TRBV7-6	TRBJ2-5	-
CASSLATTGGYGYTF	TGTGCCAGCAGTTTAGCTACGACAGGGGGATATGGCTACACCTTC	once	TRBV28	TRBJ1-2	TRBD1
CASSSPGGSQPQHF	TGTGCCAGTAGTAGTCCAGGGGGCTCTCAGCCCCAGCATTTT	-	TRBV19	TRBJ1-5	TRBD1
CASSPRAGGPNEQFF	TGCGCCAGCAGCCCGAGAGCGGGGGGGCCCAATGAGCAGTTCTTC	-	TRBV5-1	TRBJ2-1	TRBD2
CASNAGGRGNTIYF	TGTGCCAGTAACGCAGGAGGTCGTGGAAACACCATATATTTT	-	TRBV19	TRBJ1-3	-
CASSYSGRLQETQYF	TGTGCCAGCAGTTACTCGGGGAGGCTCCAAGAGACCCAGTACTTC	-	TRBV6-5	TRBJ2-5	-
CSASRSTRTDTQYF	TGCAGTGCTAGTCGCTCAACTCGCACAGATACGCAGTATTTT	-	TRBV20-1	TRBJ2-3	-
CASRDTGISYEQYF	TGTGCCAGCAGGGATACAGGGATCTCCTACGAGCAGTACTTC	-	TRBV7-2	TRBJ2-7	-
CASSLVRGTMETQYF	TGTGCCAGCAGTTTAGTAAGGGGGACTATGGAGACCCAGTACTTC	-	TRBV28	TRBJ2-5	-
CASSLTGVNSPLHF	TGTGCCAGCAGCCTGACAGGGGTAAATTCACCCCTCCACTTT	-	TRBV4-2	TRBJ1-6	TRBD1